This TCR beta chain was identified in a study of blood T cell repertoires in COVID-19. This clone was counted a few times. Other DNA sequences within the sample encode an identical CDR3. Method: immunoSEQ multiplex PCR; TCRdb's copy keeps in-frame clones and lacks some. The sample yields 30,000 to 50,000 clones, around 93% seen once. Between the trimmed V and J ends, which lost 7 bases and 5 bases, there was a span of 13 bases. CDR1 MNHEY and CDR2 SVGAGI come from the germline V gene. The CDR3 is 13 residues long. The V call is TRBV6-5, the J call TRBJ2-3, with a weak D call TRBD2 (5 bases). The receptor comes from a woman aged 25 to 39 in a cohort sampled during active COVID-19. The sequenced sample was peripheral blood. CDR3: CASMRADGDTQYF. The CDR3 DNA reads as TGTGCCAGCATGCGGGCCGATGGAGATACGCAGTATTTT.